This TCR beta chain was recovered during a study of CD8 T cells in Susac syndrome. At the level of the study: Among sequenced Susac syndrome patients, about six had active disease and about 8 were in remission. At the time their blood was drawn, patients with Susac syndrome were either therapy-naive, on corticosteroids (with some of them also receiving intravenous immunoglobulin), or on intravenous immunoglobulin alone.

RNA in amounts of about 0.45 to 1 ug was reverse transcribed with random hexamers. TCRdb re-derived calls from the immunoSEQ multiplex PCR reads in MiXCR, one entry per CDR3 protein. The repertoire holds approximately 190,000 distinct CDR3 sequences, with roughly 90% as singletons. Study-wide findings and caveats: Individuals included in the TCR sequencing and HLA analysis were acknowledged by the study to be relatively few in number.

The CDR3 runs to 14 residues. V lost 4 bases to trimming and J lost 4 bases, with 13 bases between them. Germline values: CDR1 MNHNS, CDR2 SASEGT. CD8+ and CD4+ blood T cells underwent TCR beta sequencing. Comments on this clonotype: What it binds is not known.

V usage is TRBV6-1 and J usage is TRBJ1-2; D is possibly TRBD1 (5 bases). Material: CD4+ T cells from PBMCs. The clonotype originates from a human donor with Susac syndrome. In DNA, the CDR3 is TGTGCCAGCAGTGTGTCCAGGGACCTCTATGGCTACACCTTC. It translates to CASSVSRDLYGYTF.